This TCR beta chain emerged from a study of beta chain features in type 1 diabetes. Study-level information: Across every sample, 107,917,701 sorted cells were examined in total. Study-wide results and caveats: Among patients with Type 1 diabetes, TCRB CDR3s were moderately but significantly shorter in every one of the four CD4+ subsets.

Stem cell-like memory, regulatory, central memory and naive CD4+ cells were sorted via CD45RO/CCR7/CD25/CD127/CD95/CD27. Germline V lookup: CDR1 SGDLS, CDR2 YYNGEE. The CDR3 totals 15 residues. V dropped 4 bases and J dropped 6 bases, with 18 bases sitting between them. This clone was seen a handful of times. Its antigen is unidentified. Sequenced material consisted of expressed TCRB transcripts (all of the isolated RNA was reverse transcribed). Deep immunoSEQ sequencing covered naive, central memory and regulatory T cell samples. The assay was immunoSEQ multiplex PCR, and TCRdb's table has in-frame clones only and misses some. The table records a few hundred thousand clones, over 13% of them present only once.

Sample: naive CD4+ T cells from blood. This TCR was recovered from a woman under 30 in good health. The rearrangement links TRBV9 to TRBJ2-3, with D perhaps TRBD2 (5 bases). CDR3 nucleotide sequence: TGTGCCAGCAGCCGAGGGTCCCCGTCGTGGGATACGCAGTATTTT. It yields the protein CASSRGSPSWDTQYF.